The 8 T cell receptor beta chains reported below all come from one sample, sequenced in a study of blood T cell repertoires in COVID-19. Using immunoSEQ multiplex PCR, the repertoire was profiled, and TCRdb retains in-frame clones only, with some absent. The sample records about 190,000 clones, roughly nine tenths being singletons. The sequencing sample was made of peripheral blood. These receptors all come from a man aged 25-40 years with acute or convalescent COVID-19.

This clone occurred many times. The chain has TRBV28 and TRBJ1-5, with D possibly matching TRBD1 (5 bases). V shed 6 bases and J shed 2 bases, with 14 bases lying between them. Germline values: CDR1 MDHEN, CDR2 SYDVKM. The CDR3 has 15 residues. The CDR3 coding sequence is TGTGCCAGCAGATCGCGGGGGAAAGGCAATCAGCCCCAGCATTTT. Translated, it gives CASRSRGKGNQPQHF.

Remarks on this clone: The junction shows a germline mismatch at one end, possibly a read error. The CDR3 sequence: CASSPQGALVTGELFF. CDR3 sequence (DNA): TGTGCTAGCAGCCCACAGGGGGCGCTAGTAACCGGGGAGCTGTTTTTT. The V and J genes are TRBV7-7 and TRBJ2-2, with 9 nucleotides matching TRBD1. Per germline, CDR1 SSHAT and CDR2 FNYEAQ (reference sequence). This CDR3 has 16 amino acids.

The chain is built from TRBV19 and TRBJ1-1; no definite D call. The CDR3 is 13 residues long. CDR1 LNHDA and CDR2 SQIVND come from the germline V gene (reference sequence). Between the trimmed V and J ends, which lost 9 bases and 7 bases, there was a span of 18 bases. The CDR3, as DNA: TGTGCCAGCCGCGCTCAAACAGAAATTGAAGCTTTCTTT. Translated, it gives CASRAQTEIEAFF.

J is TRBJ2-7 and V is TRBV7-3; TRBD1 might be the D (6 bases). Germline V CDR1 and CDR2: SGHTA, FQGTGA. The CDR3 loop spans 15 amino acids. V was trimmed by 1 base and J by 3 bases, leaving 13 bases between them. The CDR3 here is CASSLNIGGVYEQYF. The CDR3 DNA reads TGTGCCAGCAGCTTAAATATAGGGGGAGTCTACGAGCAGTACTTC.

V is TRBV5-1 and J is TRBJ2-1; no firm D call. The germline V gene encodes CDR1 SGHRS and CDR2 YFSETQ. Trimming left V 5 bases short and J 4 bases short, with 13 bases between. This CDR3 has 14 amino acids. DNA for the CDR3: TGCGCCAGCAGGGCAACGCTCTCATACAATGAGCAGTTCTTC. Its protein is CASRATLSYNEQFF.

The CDR3 nucleotides read TGTGCCAGCAGCTTCGGGGGGGCGCCCCAAGAGACCCAGTACTTC. Its protein is CASSFGGAPQETQYF. The chain couples TRBV7-2 to TRBJ2-5; 8 bases match TRBD2. Germline V lookup: CDR1 SGHTA, CDR2 FQGNSA. The trim removed 3 bases at V and 1 base at J, leaving 4 bases unmatched. The CDR3 spans 15 residues.

This sequence joins TRBV6-6 and TRBJ2-1, with 10 positions matching TRBD2. V trimming: 6 bases; J trimming: 9 bases; junction bases outside the gene matches: 11. This CDR3 is 15 amino acids long. Per the germline V gene, CDR1 is MNHNY and CDR2 is SVGAGI (reference sequence). The CDR3 is CASSPGLAGVGEQFF. In DNA form, the CDR3 reads TGTGCCAGCAGCCCGGGGCTAGCGGGAGTGGGTGAGCAGTTCTTC.

The chain combines TRBV3-1 (or the pseudogene TRBV3-2) with TRBJ1-1; the D is unclear. The germline V and J ends were trimmed by 4 bases and 4 bases, with 10 bases remaining between them. The CDR3 contains 13 residues. The germline CDR1 and CDR2 sequences are LGHDT and YNNKEL (reference sequence). The CDR3 sequence is CASSPRGSTEAFF. The DNA for the CDR3 is TGTGCCAGCAGCCCACGGGGTTCCACTGAAGCTTTCTTT.